Listed below are T cell receptor beta chains from one sample, sequenced in a study of T cell responses to AZD1222 COVID-19 vaccine. The data were produced by immunoSEQ multiplex PCR, yet TCRdb's version contains in-frame clones alone and is incomplete. The data contain some 140,000 clones, more than 90% of them singletons. The sample in question was peripheral blood, obtained on day 0 of AZD1222 vaccination. The receptors originated from an adult in good health. The conserved cysteine and the conserved F or W are not part of the CDR3 here. Size is stated for part of the rows, as once, few or many counts, or as a class when the clone is expanded.

cdr3_aa j_call v_call clone_size
ASSPRTGILYEQY TRBJ2-7 TRBV2 .
ASSPGQGLGYGYT TRBJ1-2 TRBV7-6 .
ASSQGDRADRNTEAF TRBJ1-1 TRBV4-1 .
ASSLPGLAGEGNIQY TRBJ2-4 TRBV5-1 .
ASSVRGGGNSPLH TRBJ1-6 TRBV9 .
ASSRDQDPGELF TRBJ2-2 TRBV6-5 .
ASSLVSDLYGYT TRBJ1-2 TRBV5-4 once
ASSPDRANYGYT TRBJ1-2 TRBV19 .
ASGFSGTDTQY TRBJ2-3 TRBV7-2 .
ASTGGGRGIQY TRBJ2-4 TRBV28 .